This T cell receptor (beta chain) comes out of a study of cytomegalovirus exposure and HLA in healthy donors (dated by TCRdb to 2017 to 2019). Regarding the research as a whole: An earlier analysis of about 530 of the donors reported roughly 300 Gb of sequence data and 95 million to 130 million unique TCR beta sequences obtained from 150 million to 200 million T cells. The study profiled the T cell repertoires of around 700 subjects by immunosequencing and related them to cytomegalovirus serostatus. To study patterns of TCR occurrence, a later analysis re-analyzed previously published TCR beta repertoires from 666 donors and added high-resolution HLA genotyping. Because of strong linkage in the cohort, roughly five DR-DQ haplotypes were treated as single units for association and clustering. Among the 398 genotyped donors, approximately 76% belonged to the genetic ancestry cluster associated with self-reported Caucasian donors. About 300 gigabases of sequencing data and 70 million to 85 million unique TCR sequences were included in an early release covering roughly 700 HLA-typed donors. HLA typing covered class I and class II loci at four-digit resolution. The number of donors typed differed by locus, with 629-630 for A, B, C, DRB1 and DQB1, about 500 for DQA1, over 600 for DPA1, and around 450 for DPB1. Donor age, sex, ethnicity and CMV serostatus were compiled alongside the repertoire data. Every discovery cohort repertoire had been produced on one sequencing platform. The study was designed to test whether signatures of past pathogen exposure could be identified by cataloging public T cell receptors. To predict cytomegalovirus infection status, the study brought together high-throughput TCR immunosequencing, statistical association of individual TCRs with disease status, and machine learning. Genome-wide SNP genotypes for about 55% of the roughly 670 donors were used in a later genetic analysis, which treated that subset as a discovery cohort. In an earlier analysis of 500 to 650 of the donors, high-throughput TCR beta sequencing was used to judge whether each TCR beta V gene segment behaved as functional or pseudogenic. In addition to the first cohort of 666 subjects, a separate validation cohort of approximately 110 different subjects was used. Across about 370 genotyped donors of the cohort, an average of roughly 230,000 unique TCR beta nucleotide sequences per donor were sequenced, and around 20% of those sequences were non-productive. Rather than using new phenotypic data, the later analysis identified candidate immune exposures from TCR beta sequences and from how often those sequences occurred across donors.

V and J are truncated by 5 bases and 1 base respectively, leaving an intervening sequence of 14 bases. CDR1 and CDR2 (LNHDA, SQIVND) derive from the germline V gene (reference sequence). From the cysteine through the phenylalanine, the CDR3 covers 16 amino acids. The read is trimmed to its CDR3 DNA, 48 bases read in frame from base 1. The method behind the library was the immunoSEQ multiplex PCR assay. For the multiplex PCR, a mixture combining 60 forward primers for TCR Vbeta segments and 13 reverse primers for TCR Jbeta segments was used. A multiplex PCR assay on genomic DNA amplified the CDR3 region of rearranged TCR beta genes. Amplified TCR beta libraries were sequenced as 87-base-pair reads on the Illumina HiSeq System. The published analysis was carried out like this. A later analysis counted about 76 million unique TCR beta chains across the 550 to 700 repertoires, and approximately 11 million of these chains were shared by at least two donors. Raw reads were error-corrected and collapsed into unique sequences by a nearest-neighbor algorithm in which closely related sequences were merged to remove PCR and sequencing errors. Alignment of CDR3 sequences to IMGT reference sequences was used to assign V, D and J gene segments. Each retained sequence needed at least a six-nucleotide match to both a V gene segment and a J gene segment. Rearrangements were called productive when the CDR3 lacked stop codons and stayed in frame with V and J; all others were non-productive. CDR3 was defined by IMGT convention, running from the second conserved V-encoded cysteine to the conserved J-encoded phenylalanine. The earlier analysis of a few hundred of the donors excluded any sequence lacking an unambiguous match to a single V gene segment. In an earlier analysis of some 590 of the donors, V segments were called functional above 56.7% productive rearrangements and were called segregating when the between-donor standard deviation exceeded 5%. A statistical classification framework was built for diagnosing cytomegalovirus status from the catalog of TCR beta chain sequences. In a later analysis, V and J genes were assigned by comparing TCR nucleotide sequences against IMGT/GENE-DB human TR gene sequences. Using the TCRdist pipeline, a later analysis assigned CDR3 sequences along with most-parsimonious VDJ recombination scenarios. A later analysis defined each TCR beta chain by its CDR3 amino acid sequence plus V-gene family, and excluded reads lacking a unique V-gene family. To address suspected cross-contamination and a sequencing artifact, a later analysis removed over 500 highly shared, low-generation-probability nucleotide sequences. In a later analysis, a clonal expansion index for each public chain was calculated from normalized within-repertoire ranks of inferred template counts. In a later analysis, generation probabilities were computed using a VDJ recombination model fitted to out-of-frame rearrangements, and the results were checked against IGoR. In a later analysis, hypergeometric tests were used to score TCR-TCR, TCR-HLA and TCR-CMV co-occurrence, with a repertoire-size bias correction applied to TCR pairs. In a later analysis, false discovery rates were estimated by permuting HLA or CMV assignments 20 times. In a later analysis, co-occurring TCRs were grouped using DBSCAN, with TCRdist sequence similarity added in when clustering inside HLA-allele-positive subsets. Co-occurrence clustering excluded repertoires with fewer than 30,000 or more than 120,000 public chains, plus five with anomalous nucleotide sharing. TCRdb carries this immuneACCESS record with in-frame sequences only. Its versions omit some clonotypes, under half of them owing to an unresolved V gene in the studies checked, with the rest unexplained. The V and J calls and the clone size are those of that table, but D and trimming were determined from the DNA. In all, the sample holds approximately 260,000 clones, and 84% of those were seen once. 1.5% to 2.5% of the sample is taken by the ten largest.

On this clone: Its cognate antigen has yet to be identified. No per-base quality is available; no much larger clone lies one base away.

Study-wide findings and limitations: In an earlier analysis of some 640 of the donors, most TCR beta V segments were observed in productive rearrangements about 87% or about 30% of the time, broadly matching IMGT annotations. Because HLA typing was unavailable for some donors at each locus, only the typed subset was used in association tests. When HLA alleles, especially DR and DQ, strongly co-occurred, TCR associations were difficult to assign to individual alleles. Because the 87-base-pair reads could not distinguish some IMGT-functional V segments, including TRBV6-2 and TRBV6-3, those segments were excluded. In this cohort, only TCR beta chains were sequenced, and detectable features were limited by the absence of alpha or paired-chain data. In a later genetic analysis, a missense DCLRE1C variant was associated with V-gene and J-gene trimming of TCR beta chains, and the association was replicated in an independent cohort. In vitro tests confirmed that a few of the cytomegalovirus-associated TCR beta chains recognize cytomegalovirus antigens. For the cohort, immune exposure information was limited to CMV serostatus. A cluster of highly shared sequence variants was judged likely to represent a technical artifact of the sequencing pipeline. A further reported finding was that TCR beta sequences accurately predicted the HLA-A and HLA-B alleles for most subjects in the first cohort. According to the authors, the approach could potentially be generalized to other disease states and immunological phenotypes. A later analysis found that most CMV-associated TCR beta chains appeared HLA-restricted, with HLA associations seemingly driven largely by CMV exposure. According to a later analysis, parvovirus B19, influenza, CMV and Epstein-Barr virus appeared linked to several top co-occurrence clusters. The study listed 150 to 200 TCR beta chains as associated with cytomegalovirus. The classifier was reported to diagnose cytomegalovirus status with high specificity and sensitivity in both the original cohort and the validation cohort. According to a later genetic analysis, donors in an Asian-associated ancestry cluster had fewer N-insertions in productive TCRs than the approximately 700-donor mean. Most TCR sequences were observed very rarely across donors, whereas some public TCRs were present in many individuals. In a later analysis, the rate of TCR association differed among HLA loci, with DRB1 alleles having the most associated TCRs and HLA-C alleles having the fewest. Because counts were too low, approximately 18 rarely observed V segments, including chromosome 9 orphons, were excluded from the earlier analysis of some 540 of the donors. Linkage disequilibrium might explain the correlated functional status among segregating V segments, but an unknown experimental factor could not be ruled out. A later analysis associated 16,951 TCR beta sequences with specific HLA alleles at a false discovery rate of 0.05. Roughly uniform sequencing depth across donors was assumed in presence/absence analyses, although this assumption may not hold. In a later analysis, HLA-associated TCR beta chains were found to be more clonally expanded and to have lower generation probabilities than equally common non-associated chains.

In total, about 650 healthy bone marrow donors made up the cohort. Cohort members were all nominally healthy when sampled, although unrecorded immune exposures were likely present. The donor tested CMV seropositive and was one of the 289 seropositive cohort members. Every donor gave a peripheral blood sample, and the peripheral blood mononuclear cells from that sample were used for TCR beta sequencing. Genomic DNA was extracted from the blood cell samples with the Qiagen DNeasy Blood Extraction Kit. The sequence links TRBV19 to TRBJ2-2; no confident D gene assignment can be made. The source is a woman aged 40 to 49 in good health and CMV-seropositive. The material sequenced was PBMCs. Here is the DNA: TGTGCCAGTAGTCCCACTACTATTCTGAACACCGGGGAGCTGTTTTTT. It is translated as CASSPTTILNTGELFF.